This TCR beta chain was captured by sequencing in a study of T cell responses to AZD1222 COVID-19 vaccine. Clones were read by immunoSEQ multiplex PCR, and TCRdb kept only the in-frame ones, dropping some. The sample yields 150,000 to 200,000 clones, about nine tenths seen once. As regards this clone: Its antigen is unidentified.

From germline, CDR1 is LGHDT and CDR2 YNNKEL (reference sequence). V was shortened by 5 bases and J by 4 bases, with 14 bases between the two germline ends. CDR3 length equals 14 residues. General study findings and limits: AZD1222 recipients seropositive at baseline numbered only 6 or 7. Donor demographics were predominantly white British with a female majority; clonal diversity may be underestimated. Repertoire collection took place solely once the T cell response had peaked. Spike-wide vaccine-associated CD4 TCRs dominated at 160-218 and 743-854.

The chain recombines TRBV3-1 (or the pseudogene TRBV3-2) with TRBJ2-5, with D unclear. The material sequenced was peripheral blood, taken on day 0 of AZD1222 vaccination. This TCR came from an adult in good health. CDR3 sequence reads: CASSVSDTPETQYF. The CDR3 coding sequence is TGTGCCAGCAGCGTCTCAGACACCCCAGAGACCCAGTACTTC.